This T cell receptor (beta chain) is drawn from a study of identical twins. Study-wide results and caveats: Fewer insertions were carried by abundant cord blood beta clonotypes, but none was seen in memory repertoires.

To note about this clonotype: The target antigen is unknown.

TCRdb re-called the 5' RACE reads with MiXCR, one entry per CDR3 protein. This sample has around 470,000 distinct CDR3 sequences; approximately 15% occur once, and the top ten carry about 0.52%. The same specimen was also included in a second study, on yellow fever vaccine responses in identical twins.

The TCR sequence derives from a woman younger than 30 in good health. The specimen sequenced was CD4+ T cells sorted from blood.

For the CDR3, the DNA is TGTGCCAGCATGGCCGGAAGTGGAAACACCATATATTTT. It specifies CASMAGSGNTIYF. V and J are TRBV27 and TRBJ1-3; D is uncertain. V lost 7 bases to trimming and J lost 3 bases, with 10 bases between them. This CDR3 has 13 amino acids. Germline CDR1 and CDR2: MNHEY and SMNVEV (reference sequence).